The present entry profiles one T cell receptor beta chain with its context. This sample was included in a study of blood T cell repertoires in COVID-19. Study as a whole: Acute-phase and convalescent COVID-19 samples originated in the United States, Italy and Spain. PBMCs, B-cell-depleted T cells, or T cells were the source of the cDNA or gDNA that made up the material.

In the authors' workflow: Amplification from reference gene primers served as the basis for estimated nucleated cell counts. The table came from immunoSEQ multiplex PCR; TCRdb's copy has only in-frame clones and leaves some out. V, J and clone size reflect that table, while D and trimming were determined from the DNA. The sample lists roughly 110,000 clones, around 89% occurring once. Germline CDR1 and CDR2: SGHRS and YFSETQ. Trimming stripped 6 bases from V and 7 bases from J, with 20 bases between. The CDR3 is 16 residues long. The sequence was collected from a human donor with acute or convalescent COVID-19. The donor label of this sample is uncertain. The sequenced sample consisted of peripheral blood. The rearrangement joins TRBV5-1 to TRBJ1-6; tentative D call: TRBD1 (6 bases). CDR3 protein: CASTPLGQIGNSPLHF. Written as DNA, the CDR3 is TGCGCCAGCACCCCCCTTGGACAGATTGGGAATTCACCCCTCCACTTT.